This T cell receptor beta chain appears in the sequencing data of a study of beta chain features in type 1 diabetes (dated by TCRdb to the late 2010s). With regard to the full study: Patients and healthy donors did not differ in mean age, gender distribution, total cell number or subset yield. A total of 107,917,701 sorted cells were examined across all samples, and the number of cells per subset was strongly correlated with RNA yield. In the study, TCRB repertoires of sorted circulating CD4+ T cell subsets from recently diagnosed type 1 diabetes patients were compared with those of matched healthy donors. Regulatory and stem cell-like memory subsets were obtained from only 8 patients and about eight healthy donors, while naive and central memory subsets were obtained from all 28 donors.

All of the isolated RNA was reverse transcribed with the High Capacity cDNA Reverse Transcription Kit, so expressed TCRB transcripts were sequenced. Deep immunoSEQ sequencing was performed on naive, central memory and regulatory T cell samples, with an average of roughly 3.6 million total reads per sample. After sorted cells were lysed in RLT buffer, RNA was extracted with DNase-treated RNeasy Micro or Mini kits, with the choice depending on cell number. Each cell subset was processed on its own to prevent cross-contamination, while patient and healthy donor samples were processed together. Using the immunoSEQ multiplex PCR, TCRB sequences were amplified from cDNA into 87-bp fragments spanning the CDR3 region. The amplicons were sequenced using the Illumina HiSeq platform. The authors processed their data as follows. Synthetic template baselines were used to correct PCR bias computationally, reads within Hamming distance 2 were collapsed together, and singletons that could not be merged were discarded. Reads were aligned against IMGT to assign V, D and J genes, CDR3 length and insertions or deletions at six rearrangement sites. Within each subset, clonotype counts were normalized to sorted cell number, after which true diversity and Gini coefficients were computed with the tcR R package. The overlap coefficient, calculated on TCRB nucleotide sequences, was used to quantify repertoire sharing. Out-of-frame TCRB sequences from naive cells were analyzed to stand in for the pre-selection repertoire. TCRdb's version of the immuneACCESS table is confined to in-frame rearrangements and falls short of the full clone set. An unresolved V gene accounts for under half of the shortfall where checked; the remainder is of unknown origin. For V, J and clone size, that table is used; D and trimming come from the DNA. This sample is represented by around 600,000 clones; roughly 12% of them were singletons. The ten largest account for roughly 0.11% of the sample.

What the study reported, not specific to this receptor: Naive, central memory and regulatory TCRB repertoires appeared to be more similar among patients than among healthy donors. Type 1 diabetes patients showed a moderate but significant shortening of TCRB CDR3 length in all four CD4+ subsets. At VDJ recombination sites, type 1 diabetes patients had fewer insertions and more deleted nucleotides, which implies abnormalities in thymic rearrangement. Because the HLA sub-analyses included only small numbers of individuals, any influence of HLA type on TCRB rearrangement was left unresolved. Because cDNA was sequenced instead of genomic DNA, activated cells with high expression could be over-represented, although the groups did not differ in activation or CD3 levels. PCR may preferentially amplify shorter templates, but because patient and control samples were amplified and corrected together, any resulting skew would affect both groups equally.

Points on this clone: The antigen this receptor binds is unknown. No per-base quality is available; no much larger clone lies one base away.

From each donor, a single peripheral blood sample of 95 to 150 mL on average was drawn into heparinised tubes. Naive, central memory, regulatory and stem cell-like memory CD4+ T cells were sorted on a BD FACSAria II using a panel including CD45RO, CCR7, CD25, CD127, CD95 and CD27. Purity was above 95% for every sorted population. PBMCs were isolated immediately by Lymphoprep density gradient centrifugation and stained directly without culture. Samples were stained and sorted in pairs, with one healthy donor and one patient per experiment, so that batch effects were minimized. Trimming costs V 0 bases and J 5 bases, and their ends lie 0 bases apart. The CDR3 runs 11 residues from the cysteine to the phenylalanine. Only the CDR3 part of the read is kept: 33 bases, read in frame from the first base. CDR1 and CDR2 (KGHSH, LQKENI) derive from the germline V gene.

This receptor was identified in a young man with type 1 diabetes. The sequence joins TRBV18 to TRBJ2-3; the D gene is unclear. Sequences were obtained from naive CD4+ T cells from blood. This sample's cell subset or site label indicates: true naive CD4+ T cells. The CDR3 protein: CASSPPDTQYF. The DNA sequence is as follows: TGTGCCAGCTCACCACCAGATACGCAGTATTTT.